The rows below give T cell receptor beta chains drawn from one sample of a study of T cells in Graves' hyperthyroidism and ophthalmopathy. One entry per CDR3 protein results from TCRdb running MiXCR on the multiplex PCR reads. In the table there are more than 300,000 distinct CDR3 sequences, approximately 15% of which are singletons. Sequences were obtained from blood. The receptors here all came from a woman in her 30s with Graves' hyperthyroidism. Both conserved end residues are part of each CDR3. A D gene is named only where the DNA matches it firmly. Not every row has a clone size; where given, it reads once, few, many or a size class.

TRBJ2-5 | few | TRBV5-5 | - | TGTGCCAGCAGCTTGGTCCAGGGACAAGAGACCCAGCACTTC | CASSLVQGQETQHF
TRBJ2-7 | - | TRBV6-5 | - | TGTGCCAGCAAGGTTCGAGGGACTTCCTACGAGCAGTACTTC | CASKVRGTSYEQYF
TRBJ2-3 | many | TRBV12-3/TRBV12-4 | - | TGTGCCAGCAGTTTAGTTTTACCCGGGGCAGATACGCAGTATTTT | CASSLVLPGADTQYF
TRBJ1-1 | - | TRBV29-1 | - | TGCAGCGTTGATGTGGGGTATACTGAAGCTTTCTTT | CSVDVGYTEAFF
TRBJ2-7 | many | TRBV20-1 | TRBD2 | TGCAGTGCTAGAGATAGCACTAGCGGAGGGGCCTACGAGCAGTACTTC | CSARDSTSGGAYEQYF
TRBJ1-1 | many | TRBV28 | - | TGTGCCAGCAGTTTACTTCACGGCGGGACTGAAGCTTTCTTT | CASSLLHGGTEAFF
TRBJ1-1 | - | TRBV5-6 | - | TGTGCCAGCAGCTTGGTCGGTCGGCGCAATGAAGCTTTCTTT | CASSLVGRRNEAFF
TRBJ2-1 | many | TRBV3-1 | - | TGTGCCAGCAGCCATGCCGTGGCGGGGCAGTTCTTC | CASSHAVAGQFF
TRBJ2-6 | - | TRBV2 | TRBD1 | TGTGCCAGCAGGGACAGGAACTCTGGGGCCAACGTCCTGACTTTC | CASRDRNSGANVLTF
TRBJ2-4 | many | TRBV15 | - | TGTGCCACCAGCAGAGTATCACTAGCCGGAAACATTCAGTACTTC | CATSRVSLAGNIQYF
TRBJ2-2 | many | TRBV6-2/TRBV6-3 | - | TGTGCCAGCGTAGCGGCAGCAAACACCGGGGAGCTGTTTTTT | CASVAAANTGELFF
TRBJ2-1 | many | TRBV12-3/TRBV12-4 | TRBD2 | TGTGCCAGCAGCTCGATTCCGGGACTAGGTGCCTCGGGAATCCCCCACAATGAGCAGTTCTTC | CASSSIPGLGASGIPHNEQFF
TRBJ2-2 | few | TRBV20-1 | - | TGCAGTGCTAGTAGCGCGTTCGGGGAGCTGTTTTTT | CSASSAFGELFF
TRBJ2-5 | many | TRBV28 | TRBD2 | TGTGCCAGCAGTCCCGGACTAGCGGGGTCAGAGACCCAGTACTTC | CASSPGLAGSETQYF
TRBJ2-2 | - | TRBV7-2 | - | TGTGCCAGCAGCCCCGCGACGAACACCGGGGAGCTGTTTTTT | CASSPATNTGELFF
TRBJ2-1 | many | TRBV20-1 | - | TGCAGTGCTAGTCCCCGGCACGGGTACAATGAGCAGTTCTTC | CSASPRHGYNEQFF
TRBJ2-1 | many | TRBV11-2 | TRBD2 | TGTGCCAGCAGCTTAGGTCTAGCGGGAGAGCTTGAGCAGTTCTTC | CASSLGLAGELEQFF
TRBJ2-2 | many | TRBV2 | - | TGTGCCAGCAGCGAGGCCGGACAGGGAGGGTTTTCCGGGGAGCTGTTTTTT | CASSEAGQGGFSGELFF
TRBJ2-7 | many | TRBV20-1 | - | TGCAGTGCTAGAGCACAGAAAAGGGCCTACGAGCAGTACTTC | CSARAQKRAYEQYF
TRBJ1-2 | - | TRBV29-1 | - | TGCAGCGCCGGGGACGTGGATGGCTACACCTTC | CSAGDVDGYTF
TRBJ2-3 | many | TRBV2 | - | TGTGCCAGCAGGAACACCTACGGGGGCACAGATACGCAGTATTTT | CASRNTYGGTDTQYF
TRBJ2-7 | few | TRBV4-1 | TRBD1 | TGCGCCAGCAGCCAACTACGGACAGGGGGCGCGTCCTACGAGCAGTACTTC | CASSQLRTGGASYEQYF
TRBJ1-6 | few | TRBV20-1 | TRBD1 | TGCAGTGCTAGACCTGGACAGGATTTTTATTCACCCCTCCACTTT | CSARPGQDFYSPLHF
TRBJ2-6 | many | TRBV6-1 | - | TGTGCCAGCAGTGAGATCCGCTCTGGGGCCAACGTCCTGACTTTC | CASSEIRSGANVLTF
TRBJ2-7 | many | TRBV28 | - | TGTGCCAGCAGTTTTTCCCCGCCCCAGCAGTACTTC | CASSFSPPQQYF
TRBJ1-4 | - | TRBV4-3 | - | TGCGCCAGCAGCCAAGAGGACGGCCAGAATGAAAAACTGTTTTTT | CASSQEDGQNEKLFF
TRBJ1-2 | many | TRBV7-9 | - | TGTGCCAGCAGCTTAGCCGGGACCTCAAGCAGCTATGGCTACACCTTC | CASSLAGTSSSYGYTF